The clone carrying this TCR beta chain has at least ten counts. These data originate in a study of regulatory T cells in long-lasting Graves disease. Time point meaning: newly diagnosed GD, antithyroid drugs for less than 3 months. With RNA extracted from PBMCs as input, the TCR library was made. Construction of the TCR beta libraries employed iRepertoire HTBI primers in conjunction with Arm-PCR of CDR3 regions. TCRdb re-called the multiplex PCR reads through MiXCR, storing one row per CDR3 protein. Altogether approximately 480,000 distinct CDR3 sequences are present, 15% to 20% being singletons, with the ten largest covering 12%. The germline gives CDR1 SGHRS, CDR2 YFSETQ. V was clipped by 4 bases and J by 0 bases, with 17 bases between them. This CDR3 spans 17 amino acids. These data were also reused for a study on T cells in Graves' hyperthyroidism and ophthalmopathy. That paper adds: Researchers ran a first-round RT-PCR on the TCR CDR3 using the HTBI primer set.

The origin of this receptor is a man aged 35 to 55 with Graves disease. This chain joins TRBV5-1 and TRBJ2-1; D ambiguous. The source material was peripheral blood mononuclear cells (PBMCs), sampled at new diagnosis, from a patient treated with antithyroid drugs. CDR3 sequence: CASSVMTKSSSYNEQFF. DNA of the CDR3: TGCGCCAGCAGCGTCATGACGAAGTCGAGCTCCTACAATGAGCAGTTCTTC.